One and the same sample provided the 21 T cell receptor beta chains below, sequenced in a study of T cell repertoires in cytomegalovirus infection. TCRdb analysed the reads with MiXCR anew, one entry per CDR3 protein. The sample contains approximately 100,000 distinct CDR3 sequences, under 25% of which appear only once. Sequencing used CD8+ T cells from PBMCs. These TCRs come from a human donor in good health (CMV status not recorded). Some clones in this sample may be carry-over from other donors' samples.

V usage is TRBV9 and J usage is TRBJ2-4; 8 positions match TRBD1. The CDR3 extends over 15 amino acids. Unmatched junction bases numbered 6, after V lost 0 bases and J lost 7 bases. Germline V gene data show CDR1 as SGDLS and CDR2 as YYNGEE. The CDR3 DNA reads as TGTGCCAGCAGCGTAGATCTCGGACAGGGCAACATTCAGTACTTC. Translation: CASSVDLGQGNIQYF.

The chain combines TRBV7-3 with TRBJ2-3, with a possible D match to TRBD2 (5 bases). The germline V and J ends were trimmed by 3 bases and 4 bases, with 14 bases remaining between them. Per the germline V gene, CDR1 is SGHTA and CDR2 is FQGTGA. The length of the CDR3 is 15 residues. The CDR3 DNA sequence: TGTGCCAGCAGCTTGGGCCCACGGACTTCAGATACGCAGTATTTT. It codes for CASSLGPRTSDTQYF. The variable domain in full, with the rest retrieved from reference TRBV7-3 and TRBJ2-3, is GAGVSQTPSNKVTEKGKYVELRCDPISGHTALYWYRQSLGQGPEFLIYFQGTGAADDSGLPNDRFFAVRPEGSVSTLKIQRTERGDSAVYLCASSLGPRTSDTQYFGPGTRLTVL.

This chain connects TRBV30 to TRBJ2-7; D unresolved. Germline V CDR1 and CDR2: GTSNPN, SVGIG (reference sequence). The CDR3 covers 13 residues. V dropped 3 bases and J dropped 2 bases, with 11 bases sitting between them. In DNA, the CDR3 is TGTGCCTGGAGCCCGGACCTAACCTACGAGCAGTACTTC. Protein product: CAWSPDLTYEQYF.

This clonotype has just a few counts. V and J are TRBV29-1 and TRBJ2-1; D not certain. The CDR3 length is 12 residues. Per the germline V gene, CDR1 is SQVTM and CDR2 is ANQGSEA. V dropped 3 bases and J dropped 13 bases, with 16 bases sitting between them. CDR3 in amino acids: CSVDSATGTQFF. Written as DNA, the CDR3 is TGCAGCGTTGACTCCGCGACCGGCACCCAGTTCTTC.

This clonotype was found a few times. The chain is built from TRBV12-3 or TRBV12-4 and TRBJ2-5, with a tentative D call TRBD1 (5 bases). This CDR3 contains 15 residues. V was pared by 1 base and J by 2 bases, with 11 bases between. CDR3 sequence: CASSLGGMEQETQYF. DNA for the CDR3: TGTGCCAGCAGTTTAGGGGGCATGGAGCAAGAGACCCAGTACTTC.

A few counts support this clonotype. This chain uses TRBV7-3 with TRBJ2-5, with D uncertain. Per the germline V gene, CDR1 is SGHTA and CDR2 is FQGTGA. The CDR3 contains 17 residues. The V gene lost 1 base and the J gene lost 2 bases, with 17 bases spanning the gap. The CDR3 spells CASSLSLLGPPQETQYF. CDR3 DNA: TGTGCCAGCAGCTTAAGCCTCCTAGGCCCGCCACAAGAGACCCAGTACTTC.

In its sample, this clonotype was seen a few times. The chain uses TRBV18 and TRBJ2-1, with 11 bases fitting TRBD2. The trim removed 4 bases at V and 2 bases at J, leaving 4 bases unmatched. This CDR3 spans 16 amino acids. CDR1 KGHSH and CDR2 LQKENI come from the germline V gene. The CDR3 loop is CASSRATSGTYNEQFF. The DNA for the CDR3 is TGTGCCAGCTCACGGGCGACTAGCGGGACCTACAATGAGCAGTTCTTC.

This clonotype was seen repeatedly, ten times or more. CDR3 DNA sequence: TGTGCCAGCACCTACAACTGGTATAGCAATCAGCCCCAGCATTTT. It is translated as CASTYNWYSNQPQHF. The rearrangement links TRBV12-3 or TRBV12-4 to TRBJ1-5, with D uncertain. The CDR3 sequence is 15 residues long. V lost 7 bases and J lost 0, with 13 bases in between.

This clonotype was detected ten times or more. The V and J genes are TRBV7-2 and TRBJ2-7; D perhaps matches TRBD2 (6 bases). The CDR3 is 18 residues long. The ends were cut back, 0 bases at V and 0 bases at J, with 18 bases in the middle. Looked up from germline, CDR1 is SGHTA and CDR2 is FQGNSA. The CDR3 DNA is TGTGCCAGCAGCTTAGCGGACGCTAGCGCCCTATTCTCCTACGAGCAGTACTTC. Translating gives CASSLADASALFSYEQYF.

This clonotype was recorded a few times. The CDR3 region is CASSPPGLGGTEAFF. CDR3 coding DNA: TGTGCCAGCTCACCGCCGGGCCTTGGCGGCACTGAAGCTTTCTTT. The rearrangement uses TRBV18 and TRBJ1-1; D gene unclear. V shed 3 bases and J shed 4 bases, with 15 bases lying between them. The CDR3 runs to 15 residues. Per germline, CDR1 KGHSH and CDR2 LQKENI.

For the CDR3, the DNA is TGTGCCAGCAGCCCCACCCGGGACAGCAACTACGAGCAGTACTTC. Residues: CASSPTRDSNYEQYF. The V call is TRBV4-2, the J call TRBJ2-7; 7 bases are a match to TRBD1. The germline V gene has CDR1 LGHNA and CDR2 YNFKEQ. This CDR3 contains 15 residues. The ends lost 4 bases at V and 3 bases at J; junction bases unmatched: 9.

This clonotype was picked up many times. The gene calls are TRBV11-2 and TRBJ1-4, with no clear D. The germline V gene has CDR1 SGHAT and CDR2 FQNNGV. The CDR3 covers 16 residues. Deletions cut 5 bases from V and 4 bases from J, with 17 bases between. The CDR3 sequence is CASSQGRETSNEKLFF. The CDR3 DNA reads as TGTGCCAGCAGCCAAGGGCGGGAGACCAGTAATGAAAAACTGTTTTTT. The entire variable domain, with the rest obtained from reference TRBV11-2 and TRBJ1-4, is as follows: EAGVAQSPRYKIIEKRQSVAFWCNPISGHATLYWYQQILGQGPKLLIQFQNNGVVDDSQLPKDRFSAERLKGVDSTLKIQPAKLEDSAVYLCASSQGRETSNEKLFFGSGTQLSVL.

This clonotype was detected once. The chain carries TRBV27 and TRBJ2-7, with D perhaps matching TRBD2 (5 bases). Germline-derived CDR1 and CDR2 are MNHEY and SMNVEV (reference sequence). CDR3 length: 11 residues. V dropped 10 bases and J dropped 6 bases, with 13 bases sitting between them. The CDR3, as DNA: TGTGCCACCAGCTGGGCGGGCGAGCAGTACTTC. It yields the protein CATSWAGEQYF.

There are many counts of this clonotype. This chain connects TRBV19 to TRBJ2-1; D is possibly TRBD2 (6 bases). Trimming took 3 bases from V and 0 from J, leaving 15 bases between them. This CDR3 spans 17 amino acids. CDR1 and CDR2 (germline): LNHDA, SQIVND (reference sequence). This chain's CDR3 is CASSILPSAHSYNEQFF. The DNA for the CDR3 is TGTGCCAGTAGTATCCTCCCTAGCGCACACTCCTACAATGAGCAGTTCTTC.

This clonotype appeared many times. As DNA, the CDR3 is TGTGCCAGCAGCTTAGATCTGGGGCCCGGTGAGCAGTTCTTC. Protein: CASSLDLGPGEQFF. The V gene is TRBV7-8, the J gene TRBJ2-1; perhaps TRBD1 as D (5 bases). V lost 1 base and J lost 9, with 13 bases in between. CDR1 SGHVS and CDR2 FQNEAQ come from the germline V gene. CDR3 length: 14 residues.

A note on this clonotype: One end of the junction varies from germline; a read error may be responsible. The chain carries TRBV12-3 or TRBV12-4 and TRBJ1-2; 9 bases fit TRBD1. This CDR3 region has 15 residues. The CDR3 loop is CASSPPGQGNYDYTF. The DNA for the CDR3 is TGTGCCAGCAGTCCACCGGGACAGGGCAACTATGACTACACCTTC.

This clonotype was detected ten times or more. The chain is built from TRBV4-2 and TRBJ2-2; weak D call: TRBD2 (6 bases). The germline V and J ends were trimmed by 5 bases and 6 bases, with 10 bases remaining between them. The CDR3 totals 13 residues. Per germline, CDR1 LGHNA and CDR2 YNFKEQ. CDR3 nucleotide sequence: TGTGCCAGCAGCATCCGGAGGGCCGGGGAGCTGTTTTTT. It yields the protein CASSIRRAGELFF.

A few counts support this clonotype. The genes are TRBV20-1 and TRBJ2-1, with 7 bases lining up with TRBD2. Germline values: CDR1 DFQATT, CDR2 SNEGSKA (reference sequence). V shed 0 bases and J 8 bases; nucleotides not matched to a gene: 10. The CDR3 is 15 amino acids. CDR3: CSARDKSGMFDEQFF. Here the CDR3 DNA reads TGCAGTGCTAGAGATAAAAGCGGGATGTTCGATGAGCAGTTCTTC.

The chain links TRBV12-3 or TRBV12-4 to TRBJ2-3, with a weak D call TRBD2 (5 bases). The CDR3 contains 15 residues. The germline V and J ends were trimmed by 4 bases and 5 bases, with 16 bases remaining between them. Here the CDR3 DNA reads TGTGCCAGCAGTTCCAGCGGAGAGTATGAAGATACGCAGTATTTT. It yields the protein CASSSSGEYEDTQYF.

This clonotype was detected ten times or more. The CDR3 loop reads CASSIAGGGTGELFF. In nucleotides, the CDR3 is TGTGCCAGCAGCATAGCGGGAGGGGGCACCGGGGAGCTGTTTTTT. This chain links TRBV5-4 with TRBJ2-2; 11 nucleotides match TRBD2. Per germline, CDR1 SGHNT and CDR2 YYREEE (reference sequence). Trimming took 4 bases from V and 4 from J; bases not matched to a gene: 3. There are 15 residues in the CDR3.

In this sample, this clonotype turned up a few times. The chain combines TRBV5-6 with TRBJ2-1; no clear D gene. The CDR3 loop spans 13 amino acids. Trimming took off 0 bases at V and 5 bases at J, with 6 bases between the two ends. Germline V CDR1 and CDR2: SGHDT, YYEEEE. The CDR3 sequence: CASSLALDNEQFF. CDR3 nucleotide sequence: TGTGCCAGCAGCTTGGCACTCGACAATGAGCAGTTCTTC.